This T cell receptor beta chain came from a study of OX40 agonist ivuxolimab in advanced cancers. About the investigation overall: Ivuxolimab was a fully human IgG2 agonistic monoclonal antibody targeting the costimulatory receptor OX40 (CD134). Intravenous ivuxolimab was administered to patients every 2 weeks at six dose levels: 0.01, 0.1, 0.3, 1.5, 3 and 10 mg/kg. Of the approximately 50 dose-escalation patients, hepatocellular carcinoma was present in about 19, melanoma in approximately 15, renal cell carcinoma in 9 and head and neck cancer in 9. In the dose-escalation cohort, 70% to 85% of patients were male, and the mean age was roughly 60 years with a range of roughly 23 to 90. Prior anti-PD-1, anti-PD-L1 or anti-CTLA-4 therapy was permitted, and checkpoint inhibitors had been received by roughly 40% of dose-escalation patients. Partial responses were achieved by three dose-escalation patients, of whom one had hepatocellular carcinoma and two had cutaneous melanoma. Peripheral TCRbeta sequencing aimed to test whether ivuxolimab altered TCR sequence diversity and caused clonal T-cell expansion. The paper reports the monotherapy dose-escalation portion (N of about 47 patients) of the phase I ivuxolimab trial. Summary of the overall study and its limitations: Which antigens the clonally expanded peripheral T cells were specific for was not determined. After ivuxolimab, expanded clones were on average more numerous among CD8+ T cells than among CD4+ T cells. In partial responders in the 0.1-3.0 mg/kg groups, normalized peripheral clonal expansion was found to be among the lowest, especially among CD8+ T cells. Low levels of normalized T-cell clonal expansion were also seen in some patients who did not respond. At doses from 0.1 to 3.0 mg/kg, clonal expansion was seen in both CD4+ and CD8+ blood T cells between baseline and week 6.

Germline trimming: 5 bases from V, 2 bases from J; junction bases outside gene matches: 6. The CDR3 runs 15 amino acids, cysteine and phenylalanine included. The entry retains the CDR3 DNA only, 45 bases that are in frame from base 1. CDR1 and CDR2 (SGHAT, FQNNGV) derive from the germline V gene. The trial excluded patients who had a history of autoimmune disease or who were on systemic immunosuppression. Peripheral blood for TCR sequencing was collected from all dose cohorts at baseline, on cycle 4 day 1, and on cycle 7 day 1. The samples were drawn from a first-in-human, open-label, multicenter phase I dose-escalation trial of ivuxolimab. Adults with locally advanced or metastatic melanoma, renal cell carcinoma, hepatocellular carcinoma or head and neck squamous cell carcinoma were enrolled in the trial. CD4+ and CD8+ T cells were sorted separately from peripheral blood before TCR sequencing. Concerning this clone itself: It lacks a known antigen. No base-level quality is on record; no much larger clone is a single base apart.

Genomic DNA was isolated from the sorted cells so that the TCRbeta CDR3 region could be sequenced. The immunoSEQ Assay was used for sequencing of TCRbeta CDR3 regions. Sourced from immuneACCESS, this table was stored by TCRdb with only in-frame sequences that have V and J called. A share of the clones is absent; for the studies checked, an unresolved V gene accounts for under half, and the remainder has no known explanation. This sample comprises 40,000 to 60,000 clones, over 75% of them detected only once. Jointly, the top ten make up about 11% of the sample. The V gene is TRBV11-2 and the J gene is TRBJ2-5; 9 central nucleotides agree with TRBD2. Sample: CD4+ or CD8+ T cells sorted from blood, taken in a trial of the OX40 agonist ivuxolimab. The sequence came from an adult with an advanced solid tumor such as melanoma, head and neck, liver or kidney cancer. The CDR3 sequence is CASSTSGLIQETQYF. The nucleotides are TGTGCCAGCAGCACTAGCGGGCTAATACAAGAGACCCAGTACTTC.